Each of the 23 T cell receptor beta chains below was sequenced from the same sample in a study of cytomegalovirus exposure and HLA in healthy donors. A multiplex PCR was run with 60 Vbeta primers and 13 Jbeta primers. Assay used: immunoSEQ multiplex PCR; TCRdb lists only in-frame clones, some missing. The table gives tens of thousands of clones; the top ten clones make up 3.8% of it. The sample consisted of PBMCs. The receptors here all came from a man aged 18 to 29 in good health and CMV-seropositive.

The chain links TRBV4-1 to TRBJ2-5; maybe TRBD2 (5 bases). The CDR3 covers 16 residues. Germline values: CDR1 MGHRA, CDR2 YSYEKL. The ends were cut back, 0 bases at V and 1 base at J, with 12 bases in the middle. Here the CDR3 reads CASSQDLVGIQETQYF. The CDR3 DNA reads as TGCGCCAGCAGCCAAGATCTAGTCGGGATCCAAGAGACCCAGTACTTC.

V is TRBV5-1 and J is TRBJ2-5, with 9 bases identical to TRBD1. Germline CDR1 is SGHRS and CDR2 is YFSETQ. Trimming at V came to 4 bases and at J to 4 bases, leaving 2 bases not matched to a gene. This CDR3 region has 13 residues. In DNA, the CDR3 is TGCGCCAGCAGCGGGACAGGGTCAGAGACCCAGTACTTC. It translates to CASSGTGSETQYF. Drawing the rest from reference TRBV5-1 and TRBJ2-5, the complete variable domain is KAGVTQTPRYLIKTRGQQVTLSCSPISGHRSVSWYQQTPGQGLQFLFEYFSETQRNKGNFPGRFSGRQFSNSRSEMNVSTLELGDSALYLCASSGTGSETQYFGPGTRLLVL.

In DNA, the CDR3 is TGCGCCAGCAACCCGGGGGGGGGCACGAACACTGAAGCTTTCTTT. This encodes CASNPGGGTNTEAFF. The gene calls are TRBV5-1 and TRBJ1-1; weak D call: TRBD1 (6 bases). With 6 bases removed from V and 1 base from J, the gap between germline ends came to 16 bases. Germline loops: CDR1 SGHRS, CDR2 YFSETQ. The length of the CDR3 is 15 residues.

The chain employs TRBV7-9 and TRBJ1-2; 9 bases fit TRBD1. The CDR3 extends over 15 amino acids. From germline, CDR1 is SEHNR and CDR2 FQNEAQ (reference sequence). With V trimmed by 4 bases and J by 3 bases, 6 bases remained unmatched. CDR3 protein: CASSSTGGADYGYTF. The CDR3 DNA follows: TGTGCCAGCAGCTCAACAGGGGGCGCGGACTATGGCTACACCTTC.

The rearrangement uses TRBV11-2 and TRBJ2-3, with TRBD2 identical over 10 bases. CDR1 SGHAT and CDR2 FQNNGV come from the germline V gene. Germline trimming cut 1 base from V and 5 bases from J; bases unmatched to any gene: 3. The CDR3 covers 15 residues. In DNA form, the CDR3 reads TGTGCCAGCAGCTTAGTACTAGCGGGGAAAGATACGCAGTATTTT. Encoded protein: CASSLVLAGKDTQYF.

The DNA of the CDR3 is TGTGCCAGTAGTGTTGGACAGGGGGCTTATGGCTACACCTTC. Translating gives CASSVGQGAYGYTF. The rearrangement links TRBV19 to TRBJ1-2; 11 nucleotides align to TRBD1. The CDR3 has 14 residues. V trimming: 5 bases; J trimming: 5 bases; junction bases outside the gene matches: 4. Germline-derived CDR1 and CDR2 are LNHDA and SQIVND (reference sequence).

J is TRBJ1-1 and V is TRBV11-3, with unresolved D. V was clipped by 5 bases and J by 8 bases, with 12 bases between them. This CDR3 has 12 residues. Germline values: CDR1 SGHNT, CDR2 YENEEA. CDR3 nucleotide sequence: TGTGCCAGCAGCACCACCTCGGGGGAAGCTTTCTTT. Encoded protein: CASSTTSGEAFF.

The J gene is TRBJ2-3, the V gene TRBV5-6; D gene ambiguous. CDR3 size: 14 residues. V was clipped by 4 bases and J by 0 bases, with 9 bases between them. The germline gives CDR1 SGHDT, CDR2 YYEEEE. CDR3 amino acids: CASSASGSTDTQYF. CDR3 coding DNA: TGTGCCAGCAGCGCCTCCGGTAGCACAGATACGCAGTATTTT.

Worth noting for this clone: This CDR3 is also generated by other DNA sequences in the sample. The J gene is TRBJ2-1, the V gene TRBV6-1; 9 nucleotides align to TRBD2. The V gene's germline CDR1 is MNHNS and CDR2 SASEGT. The V segment lost 2 bases and the J segment 8 bases; nucleotides outside the gene matches: 7. CDR3 length: 15 amino acids. The CDR3 sequence is CASSESSGRSDEQFF. The DNA for the CDR3 is TGTGCCAGCAGTGAATCCAGCGGGAGGTCCGATGAGCAGTTCTTC.

The CDR3: CASRGTGEETQYF. For the CDR3, the DNA is TGTGCCAGCAGGGGCACAGGGGAGGAGACCCAGTACTTC. The chain links TRBV28 to TRBJ2-5; 7 nucleotides match TRBD1. The CDR3 is 13 amino acids. V shed 6 bases, J shed 5 bases, and the junction held 6 bases outside the gene matches. Germline V gene sequence: CDR1 MDHEN, CDR2 SYDVKM.

The chain carries TRBV9 and TRBJ1-1; possibly TRBD1 for D (5 bases). Germline V gene data show CDR1 as SGDLS and CDR2 as YYNGEE. The CDR3 length is 14 residues. The ends were cut back, 3 bases at V and 1 base at J, with 10 bases in the middle. The CDR3, as DNA: TGTGCCAGCAGCGCCGTAGACAGGAACACTGAAGCTTTCTTT. It specifies CASSAVDRNTEAFF.

This chain uses TRBV28 with TRBJ2-7; TRBD2 aligns across 8 bases. The V gene end was trimmed by 5 bases and the J gene end by 2 bases; junction bases not matched to a gene: 8. This CDR3 comprises 15 residues. CDR1 MDHEN and CDR2 SYDVKM come from the germline V gene. In DNA form, the CDR3 reads TGTGCCAGCAGTCCCCGGGGGGGAACAACCTACGAGCAGTACTTC. This translates into CASSPRGGTTYEQYF. Based on the CDR3 plus reference TRBV28 and TRBJ2-7, the full variable domain is DVKVTQSSRYLVKRTGEKVFLECVQDMDHENMFWYRQDPGLGLRLIYFSYDVKMKEKGDIPEGYSVSREKKERFSLILESASTNQTSMYLCASSPRGGTTYEQYFGPGTRLTVT.

The chain recombines TRBV4-2 with TRBJ2-5; 11 nucleotides agree with TRBD1. The V segment lost 1 base and the J segment 11 bases; nucleotides outside the gene matches: 6. This CDR3 has 14 residues. Germline CDR1 and CDR2: LGHNA and YNFKEQ. CDR3 amino acids: CASSQVGTGGEQYF. For the CDR3, the DNA is TGTGCCAGCAGCCAAGTTGGGACAGGGGGGGAGCAGTACTTC.

The rearrangement uses TRBV14 and TRBJ2-7; D is perhaps TRBD1 (6 bases). The V and J ends lost 4 bases and 2 bases respectively, with 12 bases between them. This CDR3 spans 14 amino acids. Germline loops: CDR1 SGHDN, CDR2 FVKESK. CDR3 sequence (DNA): TGTGCCAGCAGCCTTGGACAGATACCCTACGAGCAGTACTTC. Translating it yields CASSLGQIPYEQYF.

V gene TRBV5-6 combines with J gene TRBJ1-4, with D uncertain. This CDR3 spans 13 amino acids. Germline V gene data show CDR1 as SGHDT and CDR2 as YYEEEE. The V end was cut by 0 bases, the J end by 5 bases, with 5 bases between. Here the CDR3 reads CASSLGRNEKLFF. CDR3 coding DNA: TGTGCCAGCAGCTTGGGCAGGAATGAAAAACTGTTTTTT.

The chain couples TRBV29-1 to TRBJ2-7; perhaps TRBD2 as D (6 bases). Germline loops: CDR1 SQVTM, CDR2 ANQGSEA. The CDR3 consists of 12 residues. V gave up 5 bases and J gave up 6 bases, with 14 bases separating them. CDR3 sequence reads: CSVWAAGTEQYF. Here the CDR3 DNA reads TGCAGCGTTTGGGCCGCGGGGACCGAGCAGTACTTC.

The chain is built from TRBV4-2 and TRBJ2-7, with 8 bases fitting TRBD2. The CDR3 extends over 15 amino acids. CDR1 and CDR2 (germline): LGHNA, YNFKEQ. Trimming cost V 4 bases and J 5 bases; bases outside gene matches: 10. CDR3: CASSLEGTSSHEQYF. As DNA, the CDR3 is TGTGCCAGCAGCCTGGAAGGGACTAGTAGCCACGAGCAGTACTTC.

This sequence joins TRBV5-6 and TRBJ2-7, with 15 bases fitting TRBD2. The CDR3 is 15 residues long. The trim removed 3 bases at V and 7 bases at J, leaving 5 bases unmatched. In germline, CDR1 is SGHDT, CDR2 YYEEEE. CDR3 sequence: CASSYGTSGRWEQYF. The CDR3 DNA follows: TGTGCCAGCAGCTACGGGACTAGCGGGAGGTGGGAGCAGTACTTC. Full variable domain (rest looked up from reference TRBV5-6 and TRBJ2-7): DAGVTQSPTHLIKTRGQQVTLRCSPKSGHDTVSWYQQALGQGPQFIFQYYEEEERQRGNFPDRFSGHQFPNYSSELNVNALLLGDSALYLCASSYGTSGRWEQYFGPGTRLTVT.

This chain links TRBV28 with TRBJ1-2, with 7 bases aligning to TRBD1. This CDR3 comprises 16 residues. Losses at the gene ends were 2 bases for V and 5 bases for J; bases not matched to a gene: 11. CDR1 MDHEN and CDR2 SYDVKM come from the germline V gene. CDR3 in DNA: TGTGCCAGCAGTTTAGGGTTGTCCGACAGGGTGTATGGCTACACCTTC. Its protein is CASSLGLSDRVYGYTF.

The J gene is TRBJ1-4, the V gene TRBV4-2; the D gene is possibly TRBD1 (6 bases). The germline V and J ends were trimmed by 2 bases and 4 bases, with 14 bases remaining between them. The CDR3 runs 16 residues. Germline loops: CDR1 LGHNA, CDR2 YNFKEQ. CDR3: CASSQLLGQSNEKLFF. For the CDR3, the DNA is TGTGCCAGCAGCCAACTTCTCGGACAGAGTAATGAAAAACTGTTTTTT.

The chain joins TRBV6-5 to TRBJ2-3, with 8 bases matching TRBD1. J lost 6 bases, V lost 7 bases, and 6 bases had no gene match. Germline V CDR1 and CDR2: MNHEY, SVGAGI. The CDR3 spans 13 residues. The CDR3 spells CASTPTGADTQYF. CDR3 bases: TGTGCCAGCACCCCGACAGGGGCCGATACGCAGTATTTT.

The genes are TRBV29-1 and TRBJ1-2; D is possibly TRBD1 (5 bases). CDR3 length equals 12 residues. With 7 bases removed from V and 0 bases from J, the gap between germline ends came to 9 bases. The germline CDR1 and CDR2 sequences are SQVTM and ANQGSEA. The CDR3 reads CSATTANYGYTF. DNA for the CDR3: TGCAGCGCTACGACAGCTAACTATGGCTACACCTTC.

The V and J genes are TRBV7-8 and TRBJ2-3; 11 nucleotides line up with TRBD2. V lost 5 bases to trimming and J lost 2 bases; unmatched junction nucleotides: 9. The CDR3 runs 17 residues. Germline loops: CDR1 SGHVS, CDR2 FQNEAQ. The CDR3 is CASSEAGTSGPTDTQYF. As DNA, the CDR3 is TGTGCCAGCAGCGAAGCCGGGACTAGCGGACCCACAGATACGCAGTATTTT.